What follows are 18 T cell receptor beta chains derived from one specimen sequenced in a study of human T cells and chemical hapten exposure. Noted time point: healthy volunteer bleed at 2 weeks. Blood, whole and unfractionated, served as the source for total RNA extraction. TCRdb re-called the RACE reads through MiXCR, storing one row per CDR3 protein. The data show about 45,000 distinct CDR3 sequences, 3.5% to 5% seen once. What was sequenced was whole blood. Receptors were obtained from a human donor in good health. Some clones in this sample may be carry-over from other donors' samples.

The chain employs TRBV6-1 and TRBJ2-1, with 7 bases matching TRBD2. Germline values: CDR1 MNHNS, CDR2 SASEGT. Trimming at V came to 3 bases and at J to 3 bases, leaving 5 bases not matched to a gene. The CDR3 runs to 15 residues. The DNA of the CDR3 is TGTGCCAGCAGTGATCGGCTAGCGGACTACAATGAGCAGTTCTTC. It yields the protein CASSDRLADYNEQFF.

This clonotype was seen many times. V and J are TRBV3-1 and TRBJ1-4, with D uncertain. Trimming shortened V by 1 base and J by 10 bases, and 4 bases separated the two germline ends. Germline V gene lookup returns CDR1 LGHDT and CDR2 YNNKEL (reference sequence). This CDR3 comprises 11 residues. CDR3: CASSQGPKLFF. The CDR3, as DNA: TGTGCCAGCAGCCAAGGGCCAAAACTGTTTTTT.

This clonotype has ten or more counts. The chain joins TRBV5-1 to TRBJ2-6; 7 nucleotides match TRBD1. Trimming took 0 bases from V and 0 from J; bases not matched to a gene: 15. The CDR3 has 21 amino acids. From germline, CDR1 is SGHRS and CDR2 YFSETQ. DNA for the CDR3: TGCGCCAGCAGCTTGGGCGACAGACAGGGAAGACTTAACTCTGGGGCCAACGTCCTGACTTTC. Translation: CASSLGDRQGRLNSGANVLTF.

Only a few counts were recorded for this clonotype. The chain recombines TRBV5-1 with TRBJ1-1; perhaps TRBD1 as D (5 bases). From germline, CDR1 is SGHRS and CDR2 YFSETQ. CDR3 length equals 14 residues. V gave up 2 bases and J gave up 7 bases, with 15 bases separating them. CDR3 amino acids: CASSFVQAGGEAFF. DNA of the CDR3: TGCGCCAGCAGCTTCGTACAGGCCGGCGGTGAAGCTTTCTTT.

V and J are TRBV20-1 and TRBJ1-3, with 10 bases aligning to TRBD1. The CDR3 extends over 14 amino acids. Germline loops: CDR1 DFQATT, CDR2 SNEGSKA (reference sequence). V dropped 6 bases and J dropped 4; count of bases not matched to a gene: 6. In DNA form, the CDR3 reads TGCAGTGCGACTTCGACAGGGGGCGGAAACACCATATATTTT. Encoded protein: CSATSTGGGNTIYF.

In its sample, this clonotype was seen a few times. The chain combines TRBV14 with TRBJ1-1; D call uncertain. The CDR3 has 13 amino acids. Germline CDR1 reads SGHDN; CDR2 reads FVKESK. V lost 1 base and J 0 bases, leaving 3 bases between the germline ends. This CDR3 is CASSQVMNTEAFF. CDR3 coding DNA: TGTGCCAGCAGCCAAGTCATGAACACTGAAGCTTTCTTT.

This clonotype was observed many times. The chain has TRBV20-1 and TRBJ2-7; 7 nucleotides agree with TRBD2. The CDR3 totals 18 residues. In germline, CDR1 is DFQATT, CDR2 SNEGSKA (reference sequence). J gave up 5 bases and V 3 bases, and 22 bases lay outside the gene matches. This CDR3 is CSASNGRGAGLRRDEQYF. The CDR3 DNA is TGCAGTGCTAGTAACGGCCGGGGAGCGGGACTCCGCAGGGACGAGCAGTACTTC.

This clonotype occurred many times. The chain combines TRBV6-5 with TRBJ1-3; D gene uncertain. Trimming took 2 bases from V and 4 from J, leaving 6 bases between them. CDR3 length equals 13 residues. Germline V gene lookup returns CDR1 MNHEY and CDR2 SVGAGI. DNA of the CDR3: TGTGCCAGCAGTTACCTTCAAGGAAACACCATATATTTT. It specifies CASSYLQGNTIYF.

This clonotype showed up many times. The CDR3 sequence is CASSPGTGNYEQYF. The CDR3 region has the DNA TGTGCCAGCAGCCCTGGGACAGGGAACTACGAGCAGTACTTC. The V gene is TRBV11-2, the J gene TRBJ2-7, with 9 bases identical to TRBD1. The CDR3 length is 14 residues. CDR1 is SGHAT, CDR2 FQNNGV, per germline. V lost 5 bases to trimming and J lost 3 bases; unmatched junction nucleotides: 5.

This clonotype was recorded many times. The rearrangement links TRBV28 to TRBJ1-1, with no clear D. V was shortened by 3 bases and J by 4 bases, with 3 bases between the two germline ends. Per the germline V gene, CDR1 is MDHEN and CDR2 is SYDVKM. This CDR3 is built from 11 residues. For the CDR3, the DNA is TGTGCCAGCAGTTTGCCCACTGAAGCTTTCTTT. Protein sequence: CASSLPTEAFF. Full variable domain (rest looked up from reference TRBV28 and TRBJ1-1): DVKVTQSSRYLVKRTGEKVFLECVQDMDHENMFWYRQDPGLGLRLIYFSYDVKMKEKGDIPEGYSVSREKKERFSLILESASTNQTSMYLCASSLPTEAFFGQGTRLTVV.

This clonotype has ten or more counts. The CDR3 DNA sequence: TGTGCCAGCAGCTTAGCGACTCGAAACTATGGCTACACCTTC. Encoded protein: CASSLATRNYGYTF. V usage is TRBV7-8 and J usage is TRBJ1-2, with unresolved D. The CDR3 has 14 amino acids. CDR1 is SGHVS, CDR2 FQNEAQ, per germline. V was clipped by 0 bases and J by 2 bases, with 7 bases between them. Full variable domain (remainder filled in from reference TRBV7-8 and TRBJ1-2): GAGVSQSPRYKVAKRGQDVALRCDPISGHVSLFWYQQALGQGPEFLTYFQNEAQLDKSGLPSDRFFAERPEGSVSTLKIQRTQQEDSAVYLCASSLATRNYGYTFGSGTRLTVV.

A few counts support this clonotype. The CDR3 region has the DNA TGTGCCAGCAGCCCTGAAGGGATATTCACAGATACGCAGTATTTT. Translating gives CASSPEGIFTDTQYF. This sequence joins TRBV5-4 and TRBJ2-3; D not resolved. V was shortened by 4 bases and J by 2 bases, with 14 bases between the two germline ends. CDR1 is SGHNT, CDR2 YYREEE, per germline (reference sequence). CDR3 size: 15 residues.

The V and J genes are TRBV27 and TRBJ1-5; D unclear. CDR3 length equals 14 residues. The germline V and J ends were trimmed by 5 bases and 8 bases, with 16 bases remaining between them. Germline CDR1 reads MNHEY; CDR2 reads SMNVEV (reference sequence). The chain's CDR3 is CASSPRRGSEPQHF. CDR3 DNA sequence: TGTGCCAGCAGTCCCCGACGGGGAAGTGAGCCCCAGCATTTT.

A few counts support this clonotype. The rearrangement joins TRBV6-2 or TRBV6-3 to TRBJ1-5, with a weak D call TRBD1 (5 bases). Germline V gives CDR1 MNHEY, CDR2 SVGEGT. This CDR3 region has 18 residues. Trimming pared 1 base from V and 5 bases from J, leaving 21 bases between. The CDR3 sequence is CASSYWSILGDIDQPQHF. The CDR3 region has the DNA TGTGCCAGCAGTTACTGGTCGATACTGGGGGATATAGATCAGCCCCAGCATTTT.

This clonotype was counted a few times. The V gene is TRBV6-5, the J gene TRBJ2-5, with TRBD1 as a possible D gene (6 bases). The CDR3 loop spans 15 amino acids. V lost 4 bases and J lost 5, with 17 bases in between. Germline V gene data show CDR1 as MNHEY and CDR2 as SVGAGI. The CDR3 loop reads CASSCYPGAEETQYF. As DNA, the CDR3 is TGTGCCAGCAGTTGTTATCCAGGGGCGGAGGAGACCCAGTACTTC.

Ten or more counts support this clonotype. The chain recombines TRBV6-6 with TRBJ2-6, with D perhaps matching TRBD1 or TRBD2 (5 bases each). V was trimmed by 0 bases and J by 0 bases, leaving 6 bases between them. The germline CDR1 and CDR2 sequences are MNHNY and SVGAGI (reference sequence). The CDR3 is 16 amino acids. The CDR3 DNA follows: TGTGCCAGCAGTTACTCGGGGGTCTCTGGGGCCAACGTCCTGACTTTC. Residues: CASSYSGVSGANVLTF.

In nucleotides, the CDR3 is TGTGCCAGCAGTTTAAAGGTCCTCTACGAGCAGTACTTC. This translates into CASSLKVLYEQYF. The chain combines TRBV12-3 or TRBV12-4 with TRBJ2-7; D unclear. CDR3 length equals 13 residues. Deletions cut 2 bases from V and 3 bases from J, with 8 bases between.

In this sample, this clonotype turned up many times. The gene calls are TRBV3-1 and TRBJ2-5, with 11 bases that match TRBD2. The V segment lost 4 bases and the J segment 2 bases; nucleotides outside the gene matches: 3. There are 15 residues in the CDR3. The germline V gene encodes CDR1 LGHDT and CDR2 YNNKEL (reference sequence). Here the CDR3 reads CASSPGLAVQETQYF. In DNA form, the CDR3 reads TGTGCCAGCAGCCCGGGACTAGCGGTTCAAGAGACCCAGTACTTC.